Here is one TCR beta chain with its context. Its antigen is undetermined. Clones were read by immunoSEQ multiplex PCR, and TCRdb kept only the in-frame ones, dropping some. The sample holds more than 2 million clones, about 94% seen once. This sample was included in a study of shared clonotypes between healthy human individuals. Study observations and caveats: The sharing of 4.5% to 5% of naive CD4 clonotypes was seen across a handful of donors. Against clonotypes common to all four donors, non-shared ones had lower generation probabilities.

Trimming shortened V by 0 bases and J by 6 bases, and 10 bases separated the two germline ends. The germline V gene has CDR1 SGDLS and CDR2 YYNGEE. The CDR3 is 14 residues long. Every donor, a Caucasian adult, lived in Nashville, Tennessee. CD4+ cell separation produced CD45RA+ naive and CD45RA-negative memory subsets. Sequencing was performed on naive CD4+ T cells sorted from blood. The subset was: CD45RA+ positively selected. The V and J genes are TRBV9 and TRBJ2-1, with unresolved D. This sequence was found in a man aged 18 to 30 in good health. CDR3 DNA: TGTGCCAGCAGCGTAGACAGTCGCCCCAATGAGCAGTTCTTC. Protein: CASSVDSRPNEQFF.